This T cell receptor (beta chain) was profiled in a study of PD-L1 blockade in urothelial cancer. Study-wide context: It was around 2014 that patients started atezolizumab at 1,200 mg intravenously every 3 weeks. The study recovered a median of 141,255 T cells per blood sample.

Sequencing used immunoSEQ multiplex PCR; TCRdb keeps in-frame clones, though not all of them. The table lists about 37,000 clones, 82% of them singletons. Germline V lookup: CDR1 SGHKS, CDR2 YYEKEE (reference sequence). The length of the CDR3 is 15 residues. V gave up 4 bases and J gave up 8 bases, with 21 bases separating them. V gene TRBV5-5 combines with J gene TRBJ1-2; TRBD1 might be the D (6 bases). This receptor was taken from a man aged 55 to 70 with urothelial cancer. Sequencing was performed on PBMCs, taken around atezolizumab (anti-PD-L1) treatment. CDR3 DNA: TGTGCCAGCAGCCCTGGGCCAGGGTCCCAGGGGGGCTACACCTTC. It translates to CASSPGPGSQGGYTF.